This T cell receptor beta chain was captured by sequencing in a study of T cell responses to AZD1222 COVID-19 vaccine. Study as a whole: Some second doses came at about 4 weeks and others at about 12 weeks; these were pooled.

Worth noting for this clone: Its antigen is not known.

V was clipped by 5 bases and J by 3 bases, with 16 bases between them. This CDR3 contains 15 residues. From germline, CDR1 is MNHEY and CDR2 SMNVEV (reference sequence). Whole-study results and caveats: Nearly half of spike-specific TCRs reportedly go after variant regions that carry no mutations.

Only in-frame clones appear in the TCRdb table, and some are missing; sequencing was by immunoSEQ multiplex PCR. The data hold around 180,000 clones, with about nine tenths observed a single time. The clonotype originates from an adult in good health. The chain joins TRBV27 to TRBJ1-1; D not certain. The sample was peripheral blood, taken on day 0 of AZD1222 vaccination. CDR3 bases: TGTGCCAGCAGTCCAGGATCCGCGGGAGACACTGAAGCTTTCTTT. Encoded protein: CASSPGSAGDTEAFF.